This T cell receptor (beta chain) came from a study of blood T cell repertoires in COVID-19. About the research overall: COVID-19 samples collected from the United States, Italy and Spain covered acute and convalescent phases. From T cells, B-cell-depleted T cells, or PBMCs came the material, which was cDNA or gDNA.

In the authors' methods: Using reference gene primer amplification, nucleated cell counts were estimated. Using immunoSEQ multiplex PCR, the repertoire was profiled, and TCRdb retains in-frame clones only, with some absent. The DNA was the basis for D and trimming; V, J and clone size are from that table. Of around 170,000 clones listed, about 86% are singletons. Germline-derived CDR1 and CDR2 are SGHKS and YYEKEE (reference sequence). This CDR3 comprises 14 residues. The trim removed 4 bases at V and 10 bases at J, leaving 8 bases unmatched. The rearrangement links TRBV5-5 to TRBJ1-6; 7 positions match TRBD1. Sequences were obtained from peripheral blood. This TCR came from a man aged 45 to 65 with active or convalescent COVID-19. CDR3 loop: CASSTRQGRSPLHF. DNA of the CDR3: TGTGCCAGCAGCACCCGACAGGGTCGATCACCCCTCCACTTT.